These 28 T cell receptor beta chains share one sample of origin, sequenced in a study of shared clonotypes between healthy human individuals. Produced via immunoSEQ multiplex PCR; TCRdb's table is partial and in-frame only. The sample lists about 820,000 clones; 80% to 95% were seen once. Naive CD8 cells lacked CD45RO and underwent positive selection for CCR7, leaving out terminally differentiated effector memory CD45RA+ cells. Sequencing used naive CD8+ T cells sorted from blood. These receptors originate from a man under 40 in good health.

The sample holds a few counts of this clone. The chain combines TRBV7-8 with TRBJ2-2; D is ambiguous. The length of the CDR3 is 13 residues. V dropped 5 bases and J dropped 6 bases, with 10 bases sitting between them. From germline, CDR1 is SGHVS and CDR2 FQNEAQ. The CDR3 loop reads CASSLDRSGELFF. The CDR3 DNA sequence: TGTGCCAGCAGCCTTGATAGGTCCGGGGAGCTGTTTTTT. The full variable domain, completed using reference TRBV7-8 and TRBJ2-2, is GAGVSQSPRYKVAKRGQDVALRCDPISGHVSLFWYQQALGQGPEFLTYFQNEAQLDKSGLPSDRFFAERPEGSVSTLKIQRTQQEDSAVYLCASSLDRSGELFFGEGSRLTVL.

The chain uses TRBV27 and TRBJ2-7, with D tentatively TRBD1 or TRBD2 (5 bases each). This CDR3 is 13 amino acids long. The V and J ends lost 7 bases and 7 bases respectively, with 17 bases between them. Germline V gene data show CDR1 as MNHEY and CDR2 as SMNVEV (reference sequence). CDR3 region: CASTRDPRVEQYF. CDR3 DNA: TGTGCCAGCACCCGGGACCCCAGGGTGGAGCAGTACTTC.

CDR3 residues: CASEWGDNLNTIYF. CDR3 nucleotides: TGTGCCAGCGAGTGGGGGGACAATTTAAACACCATATATTTT. V and J are TRBV7-9 and TRBJ1-3; D may be TRBD1 (6 bases). V was pared by 8 bases and J by 6 bases, with 17 bases between. The length of the CDR3 is 14 residues. Germline CDR1 and CDR2: SEHNR and FQNEAQ (reference sequence).

The J gene is TRBJ2-7, the V gene TRBV7-2; D gene uncertain. The V gene lost 0 bases and the J gene lost 2 bases, with 8 bases spanning the gap. The CDR3 spans 14 residues. Germline CDR1 SGHTA, CDR2 FQGNSA. CDR3 DNA sequence: TGTGCCAGCAGCTTAGCGGAAGGAACCTACGAGCAGTACTTC. Translated: CASSLAEGTYEQYF.

Details on this clone: The same CDR3 can be traced to other DNA sequences in this sample. This chain links TRBV27 with TRBJ2-7; D gene ambiguous. The CDR3 spans 13 residues. The germline V and J ends were trimmed by 2 bases and 3 bases, with 8 bases remaining between them. In germline, CDR1 is MNHEY, CDR2 SMNVEV (reference sequence). CDR3 nucleotide sequence: TGTGCCAGCAGTTTAACGGGCCTCTACGAGCAGTACTTC. This gives the protein CASSLTGLYEQYF.

The chain joins TRBV19 to TRBJ2-2; no reliable D call. The CDR3 spans 14 residues. The V gene lost 7 bases and the J gene lost 1 base, with 10 bases spanning the gap. Germline V lookup: CDR1 LNHDA, CDR2 SQIVND (reference sequence). CDR3 sequence reads: CASTNQQNTGELFF. In DNA, the CDR3 is TGTGCCAGTACCAATCAGCAGAACACCGGGGAGCTGTTTTTT.

The count of this clone is one. The genes are TRBV7-7 and TRBJ2-2; tentative D call: TRBD2 (6 bases). Trimming shortened V by 2 bases and J by 6 bases, and 10 bases separated the two germline ends. Germline V gene data show CDR1 as SSHAT and CDR2 as FNYEAQ (reference sequence). There are 14 residues in the CDR3. For the CDR3, the DNA is TGTGCCAGCAGCTTACGGGAGCTAGCCGGGGAGCTGTTTTTT. It encodes CASSLRELAGELFF.

This chain uses TRBV6-6 with TRBJ2-4; D may be TRBD1 (5 bases). Germline CDR1 is MNHNY and CDR2 is SVGAGI (reference sequence). V lost 2 bases, J lost 0 bases, and 8 bases lay in between. CDR3 length: 15 residues. The CDR3 DNA sequence: TGTGCCAGCAGTTACCGGACACAAGCCAAAAACATTCAGTACTTC. Translated, it gives CASSYRTQAKNIQYF.

The chain has TRBV6-4 and TRBJ2-1, with 11 bases aligning to TRBD1. V shed 4 bases and J 3 bases; nucleotides not matched to a gene: 5. The CDR3 is made up of 16 amino acids. Germline V gene sequence: CDR1 MRHNA, CDR2 SNTAGT. CDR3 DNA sequence: TGTGCCAGCAGTGGGACCGGGACAGGGGGCTACAATGAGCAGTTCTTC. Protein product: CASSGTGTGGYNEQFF.

CDR3 sequence (DNA): TGTGCCAGCAGTTTTGGCGGGCCGATTGAGCAGTTCTTC. Translated: CASSFGGPIEQFF. The chain has TRBV27 and TRBJ2-1; the D gene is possibly TRBD2 (5 bases). CDR3 length: 13 amino acids. The V end was cut by 3 bases, the J end by 9 bases, with 12 bases between. CDR1 is MNHEY and CDR2 is SMNVEV in the germline V gene (reference sequence).

The chain has TRBV12-5 and TRBJ2-1, with D perhaps TRBD1 (5 bases). The V end lost 1 base, the J end lost 5 bases, and 12 bases lay between the germline ends. In germline, CDR1 is LGHNT, CDR2 FRNRAP. The CDR3 has 15 amino acids. This CDR3 is CASGLEGRVNNEQFF. CDR3 DNA sequence: TGTGCTAGTGGTTTGGAAGGCAGGGTAAACAATGAGCAGTTCTTC.

In its sample, this clone was seen once. The chain combines TRBV9 with TRBJ2-1; D is uncertain. The CDR3 runs 12 residues. Germline-derived CDR1 and CDR2 are SGDLS and YYNGEE. V was clipped by 4 bases and J by 5 bases, with 7 bases between them. The CDR3 bases are TGTGCCAGCAGCACCCTCAACAATGAGCAGTTCTTC. This sequence encodes CASSTLNNEQFF.

The V gene is TRBV27, the J gene TRBJ2-3; D possibly corresponds to TRBD2 (6 bases). V gave up 11 bases and J gave up 0 bases, with 12 bases separating them. Germline-derived CDR1 and CDR2 are MNHEY and SMNVEV (reference sequence). The CDR3 has 13 residues. The CDR3 DNA reads TGTGCCGCCGGGAGCGGGAGCACAGATACGCAGTATTTT. Residues: CAAGSGSTDTQYF.

The V call is TRBV19, the J call TRBJ2-7, with TRBD1 matching over 9 bases. The junction had 6 bases not matched to a gene; V was cut back by 3 bases and J by 6 bases. CDR3 length: 14 residues. The germline V gene encodes CDR1 LNHDA and CDR2 SQIVND (reference sequence). The CDR3 bases are TGTGCCAGTAGTATGGGACAGGGTCTCGGCGAGCAGTACTTC. Its protein product is CASSMGQGLGEQYF.

J is TRBJ2-3 and V is TRBV27, with D possibly being TRBD2 (5 bases). Germline loops: CDR1 MNHEY, CDR2 SMNVEV (reference sequence). The CDR3 is made up of 15 amino acids. Trimming pared 3 bases from V and 1 base from J, leaving 11 bases between. For the CDR3, the DNA is TGTGCCAGCAGTTTGTATGGGAGTGGCACAGATACGCAGTATTTT. It specifies CASSLYGSGTDTQYF.

The chain links TRBV5-4 to TRBJ2-2, with 9 nucleotides matching TRBD1. This CDR3 has 14 amino acids. Trimming took 4 bases from V and 4 from J; bases not matched to a gene: 2. CDR1 and CDR2 (germline): SGHNT, YYREEE (reference sequence). CDR3 in amino acids: CASSRDRVTGELFF. The CDR3 nucleotides are TGTGCCAGCAGCCGGGACAGGGTCACCGGGGAGCTGTTTTTT.

The chain recombines TRBV28 with TRBJ2-1, with D possibly matching TRBD2 (6 bases). There are 15 residues in the CDR3. Germline CDR1 and CDR2: MDHEN and SYDVKM. The V gene lost 3 bases and the J gene lost 3 bases, with 12 bases spanning the gap. The CDR3: CASSFLTGGYNEQFF. DNA of the CDR3: TGTGCCAGCAGTTTTTTAACCGGGGGCTACAATGAGCAGTTCTTC.

The chain carries TRBV27 and TRBJ2-1; D remains unclear. The CDR3 contains 17 residues. Deletions cut 6 bases from V and 2 bases from J, with 20 bases between. Germline CDR1 and CDR2: MNHEY and SMNVEV (reference sequence). The CDR3 DNA follows: TGTGCCAGCAGCCCCGACACGATTCTAGGTCCCTACAATGAGCAGTTCTTC. It codes for CASSPDTILGPYNEQFF.

This chain connects TRBV27 to TRBJ2-7; a possible D gene is TRBD1 (6 bases). CDR1 is MNHEY and CDR2 is SMNVEV in the germline V gene (reference sequence). The CDR3 contains 15 residues. Trimming cost V 2 bases and J 3 bases, with 14 bases left between them. The CDR3 reads CASSLVDGQSYEQYF. In DNA form, the CDR3 reads TGTGCCAGCAGTTTAGTGGATGGACAGAGCTACGAGCAGTACTTC.

The chain employs TRBV4-2 and TRBJ2-1; D is tentatively TRBD1 or TRBD2 (5 bases each). CDR1 is LGHNA and CDR2 is YNFKEQ in the germline V gene. The CDR3 covers 18 residues. The V end lost 4 bases, the J end lost 2 bases, and 21 bases lay between the germline ends. DNA of the CDR3: TGTGCCAGCAGCCCACACCGGGGACGGCCCCACACCTACAATGAGCAGTTCTTC. Encoded protein: CASSPHRGRPHTYNEQFF.

This clone was seen a single time. This sequence joins TRBV18 and TRBJ2-2; D remains unclear. Trimming shortened V by 3 bases and J by 6 bases, and 11 bases separated the two germline ends. Germline V gene lookup returns CDR1 KGHSH and CDR2 LQKENI. CDR3 size: 14 residues. The CDR3 DNA sequence: TGTGCCAGCTCACCCCCCACTTTTCCCGGGGAGCTGTTTTTT. Its protein is CASSPPTFPGELFF.

The V gene is TRBV9, the J gene TRBJ2-1, with TRBD2 matching 10 bases. CDR3 length equals 15 residues. The junction had 7 bases not matched to a gene; V was cut back by 4 bases and J by 6 bases. Germline V gene sequence: CDR1 SGDLS, CDR2 YYNGEE. The CDR3 sequence is CASSLAGDNGNEQFF. The CDR3 nucleotides are TGTGCCAGCAGCCTAGCGGGAGATAACGGCAATGAGCAGTTCTTC.

With regard to this clone: Other DNA sequences from this sample encode an identical CDR3 as well. In nucleotides, the CDR3 is TGTGCCAGCAGCGAGGGCGGCTATGGCTACACCTTC. This translates into CASSEGGYGYTF. The V and J genes are TRBV9 and TRBJ1-2; D unclear. Trimming removed 3 bases from V and 4 bases from J, with 7 bases in between. Germline assignment: CDR1 SGDLS and CDR2 YYNGEE. CDR3 length: 12 amino acids.

The chain is built from TRBV28 and TRBJ2-1; 9 positions match TRBD1. This CDR3 has 16 amino acids. CDR1 and CDR2 (germline): MDHEN, SYDVKM. The V segment lost 5 bases and the J segment 7 bases; nucleotides outside the gene matches: 12. The CDR3 protein is CASSKAPGQGRNEQFF. DNA for the CDR3: TGTGCCAGCAGTAAAGCGCCGGGACAGGGTAGGAATGAGCAGTTCTTC.

V usage is TRBV5-6 and J usage is TRBJ2-7, with D unresolved. The germline V gene encodes CDR1 SGHDT and CDR2 YYEEEE. The ends were cut back, 6 bases at V and 5 bases at J, with 18 bases in the middle. The CDR3 has 14 amino acids. In nucleotides, the CDR3 is TGTGCCAGCAACCGACTTGGATGGGAAAACGAGCAGTACTTC. Amino acid sequence: CASNRLGWENEQYF.

This sequence joins TRBV28 and TRBJ2-7, with D possibly matching TRBD2 (6 bases). The V end lost 4 bases, the J end lost 3 bases, and 10 bases lay between the germline ends. Germline V CDR1 and CDR2: MDHEN, SYDVKM. CDR3 length: 13 residues. CDR3 sequence: CASSSGLNYEQYF. CDR3 DNA: TGTGCCAGCAGTTCCGGACTAAACTACGAGCAGTACTTC.

The chain joins TRBV28 to TRBJ2-7; 8 nucleotides line up with TRBD1. V dropped 6 bases and J dropped 4; count of bases not matched to a gene: 11. The CDR3 spans 15 residues. Germline CDR1 MDHEN, CDR2 SYDVKM. CDR3 nucleotide sequence: TGTGCCAGCAGGCCCGCCGGGACAGGATATTACGAGCAGTACTTC. Amino acids: CASRPAGTGYYEQYF.

CDR3: CASSRQGDRGPISYNEQFF. The CDR3 DNA reads TGTGCCAGCAGCCGCCAAGGGGACAGGGGGCCGATCTCCTACAATGAGCAGTTCTTC. The V call is TRBV7-3, the J call TRBJ2-1, with 12 bases matching TRBD1. The CDR3 has 19 amino acids. After removal of 5 bases from V and 0 bases from J, the junction contained 11 bases not matched to a gene. Germline loops: CDR1 SGHTA, CDR2 FQGTGA.